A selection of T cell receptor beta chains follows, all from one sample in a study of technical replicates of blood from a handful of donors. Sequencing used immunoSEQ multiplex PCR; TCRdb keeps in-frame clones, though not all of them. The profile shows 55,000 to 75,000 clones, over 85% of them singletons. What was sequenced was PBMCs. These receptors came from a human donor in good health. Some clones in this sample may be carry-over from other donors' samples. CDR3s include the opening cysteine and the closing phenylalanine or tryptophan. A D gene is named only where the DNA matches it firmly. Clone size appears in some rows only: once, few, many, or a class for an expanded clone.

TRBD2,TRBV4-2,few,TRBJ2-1,CASSQDRTSGVYSEQFF,TGTGCCAGCAGCCAAGATAGGACTAGCGGGGTGTACAGTGAGCAGTTCTTC
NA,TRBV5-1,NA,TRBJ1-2,CASSLDFPSYGYTF,TGCGCCAGCAGCTTGGACTTCCCTTCCTATGGCTACACCTTC
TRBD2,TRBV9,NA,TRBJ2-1,CASATSGSLKGQFF,TGTGCCAGCGCGACTAGCGGGAGCTTGAAGGGGCAGTTCTTC
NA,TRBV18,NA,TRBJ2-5,CASSQGLQETQYF,TGTGCCAGCTCACAGGGGTTACAAGAGACCCAGTACTTC
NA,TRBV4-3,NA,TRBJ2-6,CASSQVATGANVLTF,TGCGCCAGCAGCCAAGTAGCGACTGGGGCCAACGTCCTGACTTTC
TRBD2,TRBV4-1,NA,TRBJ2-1,CASSQVKIGLAGVGSSYNEQFF,TGCGCCAGCAGCCAAGTAAAAATTGGACTAGCGGGAGTAGGGTCCTCCTACAATGAGCAGTTCTTC
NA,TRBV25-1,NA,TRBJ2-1,CASSERGNEQFF,TGTGCCAGCAGTGAAAGGGGTAATGAGCAGTTCTTC
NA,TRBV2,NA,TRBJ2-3,CASSDPGWDTQYF,TGTGCCAGCAGTGATCCGGGATGGGATACGCAGTATTTT
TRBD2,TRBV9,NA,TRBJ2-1,CASSVTSGNLDEQFF,TGTGCCAGCAGCGTAACTAGCGGGAATCTCGATGAGCAGTTCTTC
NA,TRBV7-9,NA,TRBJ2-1,CASSSQGFYEQFF,TGTGCCAGCAGCTCGCAGGGTTTCTATGAGCAGTTCTTC
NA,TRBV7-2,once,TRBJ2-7,CASSFSVYEQYF,TGTGCCAGCAGCTTTTCAGTCTACGAGCAGTACTTC
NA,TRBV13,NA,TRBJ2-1,CASSQGLGEQFF,TGTGCCAGCAGCCAGGGTTTAGGGGAGCAGTTCTTC
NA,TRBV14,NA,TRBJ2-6,CASSFTGTGANVLTF,TGTGCCAGCAGCTTCACAGGGACTGGGGCCAACGTCCTGACTTTC
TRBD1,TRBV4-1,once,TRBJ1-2,CASSQEGQVSGYTF,TGCGCCAGCAGCCAAGAAGGACAGGTCTCTGGCTACACCTTC
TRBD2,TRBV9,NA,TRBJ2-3,CASSVAAGGGDTQYF,TGTGCCAGCAGCGTAGCAGCGGGGGGTGGAGATACGCAGTATTTT
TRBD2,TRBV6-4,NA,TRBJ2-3,CASSTSGTDTQYF,TGTGCCAGCTCGACTAGCGGGACAGATACGCAGTATTTT
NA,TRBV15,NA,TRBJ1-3,CATSRVYGGGNTIYF,TGTGCCACCAGCAGAGTGTATGGGGGGGGAAACACCATATATTTT
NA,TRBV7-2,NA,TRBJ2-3,CASSQGGSTDTQYF,TGTGCCAGCAGCCAGGGGGGATCCACAGATACGCAGTATTTT
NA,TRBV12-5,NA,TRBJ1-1,CASGLALSGTEAFF,TGTGCTAGTGGTTTGGCCCTGAGTGGCACTGAAGCTTTCTTT
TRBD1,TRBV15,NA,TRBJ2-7,CATGRDRGPYEQYF,TGTGCAACCGGGAGGGACAGGGGTCCCTACGAGCAGTACTTC
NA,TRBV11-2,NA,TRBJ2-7,CASSWYADTSYEQYF,TGTGCCAGCAGCTGGTATGCGGACACCTCCTACGAGCAGTACTTC
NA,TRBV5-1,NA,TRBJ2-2,CASSLANGGRSGELFF,TGCGCCAGCAGCTTGGCCAACGGCGGGCGGAGCGGGGAGCTGTTTTTT
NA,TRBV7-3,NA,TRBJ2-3,CASSWGGSTDTQYF,TGTGCCAGCAGCTGGGGCGGTAGCACAGATACGCAGTATTTT
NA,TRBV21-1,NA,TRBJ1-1,CASSYRGRKNTEAFF,TGTGCCAGCAGCTACAGGGGGCGTAAGAACACTGAAGCTTTCTTT
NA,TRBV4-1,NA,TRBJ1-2,CASSPLQGGRANYGYTF,TGCGCCAGCAGCCCCTTACAGGGAGGGCGGGCTAACTATGGCTACACCTTC
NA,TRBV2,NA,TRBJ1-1,CASRVRGNTEAFF,TGTGCCAGCAGGGTAAGGGGGAACACTGAAGCTTTCTTT
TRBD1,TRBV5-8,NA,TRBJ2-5,CASSTTGVQETQYF,TGTGCCAGCAGCACCACAGGGGTCCAAGAGACCCAGTACTTC
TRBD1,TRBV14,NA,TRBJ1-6,CASSFGTGTSSPLHF,TGTGCCAGCAGCTTCGGGACAGGGACGTCGTCACCCCTCCACTTT
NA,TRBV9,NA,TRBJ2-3,CASSVGGQADTQYF,TGTGCCAGCAGCGTCGGTGGGCAGGCAGATACGCAGTATTTT
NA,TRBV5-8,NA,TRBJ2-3,CASSPGEDTQYF,TGTGCCAGCTCCCCCGGGGAGGATACGCAGTATTTT
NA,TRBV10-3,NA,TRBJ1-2,CAISESAGYTF,TGTGCCATCAGTGAGTCGGCTGGCTACACCTTC
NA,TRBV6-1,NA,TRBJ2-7,CATDRSYEQYF,TGTGCCACCGATAGAAGTTACGAGCAGTACTTC
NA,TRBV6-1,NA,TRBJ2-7,CASSESRYEQYF,TGTGCCAGCAGTGAATCGAGATACGAGCAGTACTTC
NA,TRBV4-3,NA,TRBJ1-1,CASSPTRGGEAFF,TGCGCCAGCAGCCCCACACGGGGAGGCGAAGCTTTCTTT
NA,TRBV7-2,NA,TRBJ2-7,CASSFRDSSYEQYF,TGTGCCAGCAGCTTCCGGGACTCTTCCTACGAGCAGTACTTC
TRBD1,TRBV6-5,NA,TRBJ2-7,CASRSTGGSAYEQYF,TGTGCCAGCAGGTCCACAGGGGGATCGGCCTACGAGCAGTACTTC
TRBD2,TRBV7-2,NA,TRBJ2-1,CASSPTGTSDGNEQFF,TGTGCCAGCAGCCCTACCGGGACTAGCGACGGGAATGAGCAGTTCTTC
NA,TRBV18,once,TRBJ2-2,CASSTQGGTGELFF,TGTGCCAGCTCGACCCAAGGAGGGACCGGGGAGCTGTTTTTT
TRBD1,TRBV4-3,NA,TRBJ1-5,CASSQEYGQGGQPQHF,TGCGCCAGCAGCCAAGAATATGGACAGGGGGGACAGCCCCAGCATTTT
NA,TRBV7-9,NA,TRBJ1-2,CASSLIWSGTPSGYTF,TGTGCCAGCAGCTTAATATGGAGCGGGACTCCGAGCGGCTACACCTTC
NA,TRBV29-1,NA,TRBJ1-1,CSDGGGGYTEAFF,TGCAGCGATGGGGGCGGGGGATACACTGAAGCTTTCTTT
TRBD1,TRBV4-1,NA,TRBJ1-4,CASSPKDREGEKLFF,TGCGCCAGCAGCCCCAAGGACAGGGAGGGTGAAAAACTGTTTTTT
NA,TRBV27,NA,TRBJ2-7,CASSLTVAYEQYF,TGTGCCAGCAGTTTAACAGTAGCCTACGAGCAGTACTTC